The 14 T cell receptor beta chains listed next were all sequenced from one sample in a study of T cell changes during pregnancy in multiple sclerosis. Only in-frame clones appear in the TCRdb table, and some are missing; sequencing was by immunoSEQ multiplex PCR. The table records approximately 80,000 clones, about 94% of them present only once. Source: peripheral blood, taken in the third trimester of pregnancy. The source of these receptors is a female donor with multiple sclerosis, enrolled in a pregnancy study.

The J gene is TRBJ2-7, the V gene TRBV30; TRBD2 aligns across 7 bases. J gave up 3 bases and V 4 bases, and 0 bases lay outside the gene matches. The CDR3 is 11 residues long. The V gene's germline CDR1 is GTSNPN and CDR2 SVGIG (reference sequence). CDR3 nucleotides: TGTGCCTGGACTAGCGGCTACGAGCAGTACTTC. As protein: CAWTSGYEQYF. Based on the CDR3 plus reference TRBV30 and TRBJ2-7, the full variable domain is SQTIHQWPATLVQPVGSPLSLECTVEGTSNPNLYWYRQAAGRGLQLLFYSVGIGQISSEVPQNLSASRPQDRQFILSSKKLLLSDSGFYLCAWTSGYEQYFGPGTRLTVT.

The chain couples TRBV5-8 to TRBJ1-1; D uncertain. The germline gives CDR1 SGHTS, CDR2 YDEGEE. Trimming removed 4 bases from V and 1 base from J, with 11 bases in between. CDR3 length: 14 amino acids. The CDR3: CASSTGLPNTEAFF. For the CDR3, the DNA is TGTGCCAGCAGCACTGGACTGCCGAACACTGAAGCTTTCTTT.

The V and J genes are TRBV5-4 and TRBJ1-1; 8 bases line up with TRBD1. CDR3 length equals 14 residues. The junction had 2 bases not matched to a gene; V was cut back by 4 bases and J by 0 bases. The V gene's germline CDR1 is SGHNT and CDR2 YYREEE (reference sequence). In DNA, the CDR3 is TGTGCCAGCAGCCCGACAGGGGTGAACACTGAAGCTTTCTTT. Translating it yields CASSPTGVNTEAFF.

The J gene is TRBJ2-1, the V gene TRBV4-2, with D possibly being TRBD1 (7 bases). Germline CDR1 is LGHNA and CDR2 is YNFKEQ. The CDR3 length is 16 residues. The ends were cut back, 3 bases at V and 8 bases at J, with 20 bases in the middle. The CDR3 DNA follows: TGTGCCAGCAGCCAGCGACGACAGGGAGGTCCCTATGAGCAGTTCTTC. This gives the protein CASSQRRQGGPYEQFF.

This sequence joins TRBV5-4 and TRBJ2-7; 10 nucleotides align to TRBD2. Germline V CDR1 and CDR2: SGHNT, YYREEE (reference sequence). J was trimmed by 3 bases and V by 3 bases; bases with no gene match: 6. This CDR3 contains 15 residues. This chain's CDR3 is CASSSAGTSVYEQYF. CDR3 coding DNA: TGTGCCAGCAGCTCAGCCGGGACTAGCGTCTACGAGCAGTACTTC.

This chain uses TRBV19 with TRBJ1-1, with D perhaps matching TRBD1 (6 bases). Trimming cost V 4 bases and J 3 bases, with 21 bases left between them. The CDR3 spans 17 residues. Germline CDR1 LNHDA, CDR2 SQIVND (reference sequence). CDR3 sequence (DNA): TGTGCCAGTAGTACCACGGTTACAGGGCCAATGGACACTGAAGCTTTCTTT. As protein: CASSTTVTGPMDTEAFF.

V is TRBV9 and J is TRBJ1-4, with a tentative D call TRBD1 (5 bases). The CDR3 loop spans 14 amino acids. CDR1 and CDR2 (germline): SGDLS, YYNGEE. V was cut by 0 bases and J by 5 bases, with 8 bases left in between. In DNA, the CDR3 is TGTGCCAGCAGCGTAGGGGGGGAAAATGAAAAACTGTTTTTT. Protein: CASSVGGENEKLFF.

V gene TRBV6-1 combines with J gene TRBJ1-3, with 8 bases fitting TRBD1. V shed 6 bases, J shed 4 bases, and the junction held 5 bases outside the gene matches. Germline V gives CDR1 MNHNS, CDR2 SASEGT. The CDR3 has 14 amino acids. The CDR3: CASSRTGPGNTIYF. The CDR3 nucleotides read TGTGCCAGCAGCCGGACAGGGCCCGGAAACACCATATATTTT.

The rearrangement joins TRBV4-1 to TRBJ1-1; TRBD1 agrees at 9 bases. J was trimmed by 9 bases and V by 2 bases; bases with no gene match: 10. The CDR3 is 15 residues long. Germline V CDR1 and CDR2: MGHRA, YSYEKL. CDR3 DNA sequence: TGCGCCAGCAGCCAACGTACTGAGGGACAGGGTAAAGCTTTCTTT. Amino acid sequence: CASSQRTEGQGKAFF.

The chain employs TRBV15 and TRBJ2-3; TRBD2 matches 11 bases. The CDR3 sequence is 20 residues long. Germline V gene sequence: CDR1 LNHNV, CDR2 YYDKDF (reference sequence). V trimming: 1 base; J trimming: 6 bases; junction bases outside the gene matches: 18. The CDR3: CATSRGGLGLAGGPRDTQYF. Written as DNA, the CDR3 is TGTGCCACCAGCAGAGGCGGTTTGGGGCTAGCGGGGGGTCCCAGGGATACGCAGTATTTT.

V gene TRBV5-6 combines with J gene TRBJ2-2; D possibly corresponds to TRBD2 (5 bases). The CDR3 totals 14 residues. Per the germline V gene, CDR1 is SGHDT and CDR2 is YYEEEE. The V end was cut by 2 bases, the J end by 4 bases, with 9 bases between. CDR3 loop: CASSFGRGTGELFF. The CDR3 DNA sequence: TGTGCCAGCAGCTTTGGCCGGGGCACCGGGGAGCTGTTTTTT.

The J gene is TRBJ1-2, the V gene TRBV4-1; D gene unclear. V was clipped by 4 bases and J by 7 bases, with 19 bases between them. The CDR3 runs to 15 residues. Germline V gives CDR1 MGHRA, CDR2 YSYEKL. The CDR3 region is CASSPLREELLGYTF. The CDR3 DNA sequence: TGCGCCAGCAGCCCTTTAAGGGAGGAGCTCCTTGGCTACACCTTC.

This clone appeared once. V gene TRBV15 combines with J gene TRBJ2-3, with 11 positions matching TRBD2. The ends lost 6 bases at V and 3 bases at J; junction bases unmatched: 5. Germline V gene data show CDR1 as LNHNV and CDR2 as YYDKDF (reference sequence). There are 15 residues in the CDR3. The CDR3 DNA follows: TGTGCCACCAGAGTAGCGGGGGGGTCGACAGATACGCAGTATTTT. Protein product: CATRVAGGSTDTQYF.

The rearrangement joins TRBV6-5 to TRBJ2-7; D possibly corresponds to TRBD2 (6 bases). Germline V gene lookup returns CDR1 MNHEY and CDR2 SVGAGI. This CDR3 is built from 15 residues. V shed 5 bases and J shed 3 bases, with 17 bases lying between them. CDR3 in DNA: TGTGCCAGCAGTGGAACCGGGACTCCGTACTACGAGCAGTACTTC. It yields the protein CASSGTGTPYYEQYF.